A selection of T cell receptor beta chains follows, all from one sample in a study of T cell changes during pregnancy in multiple sclerosis. The data were produced by immunoSEQ multiplex PCR, yet TCRdb's version contains in-frame clones alone and is incomplete. The table has fewer than 90,000 clones, 85% to 95% seen once. The specimen comprised peripheral blood, sampled in the first trimester of pregnancy. The origin of the receptors is a female donor with multiple sclerosis, enrolled in a pregnancy study. CDR3s include the opening cysteine and the closing phenylalanine or tryptophan. D genes are given only for firm matches. Rows give clone size only sometimes, using once, few, many, or a class for an expanded clone.

V gene	J gene	clone size	D gene	CDR3 protein	CDR3 DNA
TRBV25-1	TRBJ2-5	-	-	CASSPQETQYF	TGTGCCAGCAGTCCACAAGAGACCCAGTACTTC
TRBV11-3	TRBJ1-2	-	-	CASSLGGGYTF	TGTGCCAGCAGCTTGGGGGGTGGCTACACCTTC
TRBV2	TRBJ2-5	once	-	CASRMIRGYQETQYF	TGTGCCAGCAGGATGATCAGGGGTTATCAAGAGACCCAGTACTTC
TRBV2	TRBJ1-5	-	TRBD1	CASSGTGGNQPQHF	TGTGCCAGCAGTGGGACAGGGGGCAATCAGCCCCAGCATTTT
TRBV14	TRBJ1-4	-	-	CASSPGGGRNEKLFF	TGTGCCAGCAGCCCGGGCGGGGGTCGAAATGAAAAACTGTTTTTT
TRBV7-9	TRBJ1-1	-	TRBD1	CASSQTGTDTEAFF	TGTGCCAGCAGCCAAACCGGGACAGACACTGAAGCTTTCTTT
TRBV4-1	TRBJ1-1	-	-	CASSLGPSGRGWNTEAFF	TGCGCCAGCAGCCTTGGTCCGTCGGGTCGGGGGTGGAACACTGAAGCTTTCTTT
TRBV6-4	TRBJ2-3	-	-	CASRRTLSTDTQYF	TGTGCCAGCAGGAGAACTCTAAGCACAGATACGCAGTATTTT
TRBV6-1	TRBJ2-1	-	-	CASRTTGRGYNEQFF	TGTGCCAGCAGGACCACAGGGAGGGGTTACAATGAGCAGTTCTTC
TRBV7-2	TRBJ2-1	-	-	CASSIGRGGSFYNEQFF	TGTGCCAGCAGCATCGGACGTGGAGGCTCTTTTTACAATGAGCAGTTCTTC
TRBV7-9	TRBJ1-3	-	-	CASSLSTIYF	TGTGCCAGCAGCCTCTCCACCATATATTTT
TRBV30	TRBJ2-4	-	-	CAWSVGGVKNIQYF	TGTGCCTGGAGTGTCGGCGGGGTTAAAAACATTCAGTACTTC
TRBV25-1	TRBJ1-5	-	TRBD1	CASSEGQGRNQPQHF	TGTGCCAGCAGTGAGGGACAGGGAAGGAATCAGCCCCAGCATTTT
TRBV5-1	TRBJ1-3	-	-	CASSLQGGNTIYF	TGCGCCAGCAGCTTGCAGGGTGGGAACACCATATATTTT